The 12 T cell receptor beta chains below were found in one sample sequenced in a study of T cell responses to AZD1222 COVID-19 vaccine. Method: immunoSEQ multiplex PCR; TCRdb's copy keeps in-frame clones and lacks some. The sample includes about 130,000 clones, approximately 88% of them seen just once. The starting material was peripheral blood, obtained on day 0 of AZD1222 vaccination. The source is an adult in good health.

The chain couples TRBV7-9 to TRBJ2-1; D may be TRBD1 (6 bases). V lost 5 bases and J 3 bases, leaving 11 bases between the germline ends. This CDR3 has 14 residues. Germline V gene lookup returns CDR1 SEHNR and CDR2 FQNEAQ (reference sequence). Here the CDR3 reads CASSPRTDYNEQFF. The CDR3 bases are TGTGCCAGCAGCCCCCGGACAGACTACAATGAGCAGTTCTTC. The full variable domain, its missing parts supplied by reference TRBV7-9 and TRBJ2-1, is DTGVSQNPRHKITKRGQNVTFRCDPISEHNRLYWYRQTLGQGPEFLTYFQNEAQLEKSRLLSDRFSAERPKGSFSTLEIQRTEQGDSAMYLCASSPRTDYNEQFFGPGTRLTVL.

The chain couples TRBV7-9 to TRBJ1-5; possible D gene TRBD1, 5 bases. Germline values: CDR1 SEHNR, CDR2 FQNEAQ (reference sequence). The V end was cut by 7 bases, the J end by 5 bases, with 24 bases between. The CDR3 loop spans 17 amino acids. The CDR3 spells CASTRGGGRGSDQPQHF. CDR3 coding DNA: TGTGCCAGCACTAGAGGTGGGGGAAGGGGCTCCGATCAGCCCCAGCATTTT.

The chain recombines TRBV15 with TRBJ1-2; 7 bases line up with TRBD1. Germline V gives CDR1 LNHNV, CDR2 YYDKDF (reference sequence). The CDR3 has 16 residues. With 1 base clipped from V and 5 bases from J, the junction kept 10 bases outside the gene matches. Here the CDR3 DNA reads TGTGCCACCAGCAGAGGAGGAGGGACAGCCCTTTATGGCTACACCTTC. The encoded protein is CATSRGGGTALYGYTF.

With regard to this clone: This sample also contains other DNA sequences that code for the same CDR3. The chain links TRBV18 to TRBJ2-7; D unresolved. V lost 2 bases to trimming and J lost 1 base, with 6 bases between them. Germline values: CDR1 KGHSH, CDR2 LQKENI. This CDR3 spans 13 amino acids. As DNA, the CDR3 is TGTGCCAGCTCACCAGCGAGTTCCTACGAGCAGTACTTC. It is translated as CASSPASSYEQYF.

V and J are TRBV6-5 and TRBJ2-5; 8 nucleotides agree with TRBD1. Trimming took 6 bases from V and 4 from J; bases not matched to a gene: 7. CDR3 length: 14 amino acids. Germline V gene lookup returns CDR1 MNHEY and CDR2 SVGAGI. The CDR3 reads CASRDTGGRETQYF. In DNA, the CDR3 is TGTGCCAGCAGGGACACAGGGGGACGAGAGACCCAGTACTTC.

V usage is TRBV27 and J usage is TRBJ2-7; either TRBD1 or TRBD2 may fit D (5 bases each). Germline CDR1 is MNHEY and CDR2 is SMNVEV (reference sequence). V dropped 5 bases and J dropped 2 bases, with 13 bases sitting between them. The CDR3 runs to 14 residues. The DNA for the CDR3 is TGTGCCAGCAGTGTACGGGACGGCCCCTACGAGCAGTACTTC. This sequence encodes CASSVRDGPYEQYF.

The rearrangement links TRBV9 to TRBJ2-1; 11 nucleotides line up with TRBD2. The trim removed 0 bases at V and 4 bases at J, leaving 6 bases unmatched. The CDR3 is 17 amino acids. Germline CDR1 SGDLS, CDR2 YYNGEE. In DNA form, the CDR3 reads TGTGCCAGCAGCGTAGGGCTCGGGACTAGCGGTTACAATGAGCAGTTCTTC. It yields the protein CASSVGLGTSGYNEQFF. The full variable domain, rest sourced from reference TRBV9 and TRBJ2-1, is DSGVTQTPKHLITATGQRVTLRCSPRSGDLSVYWYQQSLDQGLQFLIQYYNGEERAKGNILERFSAQQFPDLHSELNLSSLELGDSALYFCASSVGLGTSGYNEQFFGPGTRLTVL.

This sequence joins TRBV7-9 and TRBJ1-3; 10 nucleotides agree with TRBD1. This CDR3 comprises 15 residues. The V segment lost 4 bases and the J segment 8 bases; nucleotides outside the gene matches: 8. Per the germline V gene, CDR1 is SEHNR and CDR2 is FQNEAQ (reference sequence). The CDR3: CASSWQTGGLDTIYF. Written as DNA, the CDR3 is TGTGCCAGCAGCTGGCAGACAGGGGGCCTCGACACCATATATTTT.

This chain joins TRBV9 and TRBJ2-5; possibly TRBD2 for D (6 bases). In germline, CDR1 is SGDLS, CDR2 YYNGEE. Trimming removed 3 bases at V and 4 bases at J, with 16 bases between. The CDR3 extends over 15 amino acids. CDR3 sequence (DNA): TGTGCCAGCAGCGAGGGGAGGATTGGGAGAGAGACCCAGTACTTC. This gives the protein CASSEGRIGRETQYF.

V is TRBV28 and J is TRBJ2-1; TRBD2 aligns across 9 bases. Germline-derived CDR1 and CDR2 are MDHEN and SYDVKM. The length of the CDR3 is 17 residues. Trimming at V came to 2 bases and at J to 4 bases, leaving 9 bases not matched to a gene. CDR3 sequence (DNA): TGTGCCAGCAGTTTAGGGGTGGGGACTAGCCTATACAATGAGCAGTTCTTC. This sequence encodes CASSLGVGTSLYNEQFF.

This clone was counted once. The chain joins TRBV7-8 to TRBJ2-7; D may be TRBD2 (5 bases). The V end lost 6 bases, the J end lost 1 base, and 13 bases lay between the germline ends. The germline CDR1 and CDR2 sequences are SGHVS and FQNEAQ. The CDR3 runs to 14 residues. The CDR3 spells CASRPDFLSYEQYF. The DNA of the CDR3 is TGTGCCAGCAGACCGGACTTCTTGTCCTACGAGCAGTACTTC.

The chain recombines TRBV11-3 with TRBJ1-1; D is unclear. This CDR3 contains 15 residues. Germline V CDR1 and CDR2: SGHNT, YENEEA. V lost 3 bases and J 3 bases, leaving 14 bases between the germline ends. This CDR3 is CASSFYYTKDTEAFF. The CDR3 region has the DNA TGTGCCAGCAGCTTCTACTATACGAAAGACACTGAAGCTTTCTTT.